A single sample is the source of the 16 T cell receptor beta chains below, sequenced in a study of shared clonotypes between healthy human individuals. Here immunoSEQ multiplex PCR was the method, and the copy in TCRdb shows in-frame clones only, minus some. The repertoire holds more than 600,000 clones, with around 92% as singletons. Cells designated naive CD8 were CD45RO-negative and were positively selected for CCR7, with terminally differentiated effector memory CD45RA+ cells excluded. The sample consisted of naive CD8+ T cells sorted from blood. The receptor source for this set is a man younger than 40 in good health.

The chain employs TRBV7-2 and TRBJ2-3, with TRBD2 identical over 9 bases. The CDR3 loop spans 16 amino acids. V was pared by 4 bases and J by 4 bases, with 9 bases of the junction left unmatched. Germline V CDR1 and CDR2: SGHTA, FQGNSA. The CDR3 sequence is CASSWGAGGPADTQYF. CDR3 DNA sequence: TGTGCCAGCAGCTGGGGGGCGGGAGGGCCAGCAGATACGCAGTATTTT. Using reference TRBV7-2 and TRBJ2-3 for the parts outside the CDR3, the full variable domain is GAGVSQSPSNKVTEKGKDVELRCDPISGHTALYWYRQSLGQGLEFLIYFQGNSAPDKSGLPSDRFSAERTGGSVSTLTIQRTQQEDSAVYLCASSWGAGGPADTQYFGPGTRLTVL.

This chain links TRBV28 with TRBJ2-5, with D unresolved. V was pared by 2 bases and J by 0 bases, with 4 bases between. Germline-derived CDR1 and CDR2 are MDHEN and SYDVKM. The CDR3 runs 13 residues. CDR3 sequence (DNA): TGTGCCAGCAGTTTAGTAGACCAAGAGACCCAGTACTTC. Translated: CASSLVDQETQYF.

A word on this clone: This sample includes further DNA sequences coding for the same CDR3. The V gene is TRBV29-1, the J gene TRBJ2-1; either TRBD1 or TRBD2 may fit D (5 bases each). Per germline, CDR1 SQVTM and CDR2 ANQGSEA. The CDR3 totals 13 residues. Deletions cut 6 bases from V and 1 base from J, with 10 bases between. DNA of the CDR3: TGCAGCGTGGGGGACCGATCCTACAATGAGCAGTTCTTC. Its translation: CSVGDRSYNEQFF.

This clone appeared a single time. This rearrangement joins TRBV6-5 to TRBJ2-1; D ambiguous. The CDR3 sequence is 14 residues long. Between the trimmed V and J ends, which lost 3 bases and 1 base, there was a span of 7 bases. CDR1 is MNHEY, CDR2 SVGAGI, per germline. The CDR3 loop is CASSYDPSYNEQFF. CDR3 DNA sequence: TGTGCCAGCAGTTATGACCCATCCTACAATGAGCAGTTCTTC.

The CDR3 here is CASSHPKGRGTSTDTQYF. The CDR3 DNA reads TGTGCCAGCAGCCACCCCAAGGGGCGGGGTACTAGCACAGATACGCAGTATTTT. The chain carries TRBV7-6 and TRBJ2-3; weak D call: TRBD2 (6 bases). The CDR3 spans 18 residues. Germline V CDR1 and CDR2: SGHVS, FNYEAQ. The V gene lost 5 bases and the J gene lost 0 bases, with 21 bases spanning the gap. The complete variable domain, with remaining parts taken from reference TRBV7-6 and TRBJ2-3, reads GAGVSQSPRYKVTKRGQDVALRCDPISGHVSLYWYRQALGQGPEFLTYFNYEAQQDKSGLPNDRFSAERPEGSISTLTIQRTEQRDSAMYRCASSHPKGRGTSTDTQYFGPGTRLTVL.

The rearrangement uses TRBV11-2 and TRBJ2-5; D is unclear. The J call may not be correct, given that the DNA end is closer to TRBJ2-7. Germline loops: CDR1 SGHAT, CDR2 FQNNGV. The CDR3 is 12 residues long. CDR3 protein: CASSLGTAEQYF. CDR3 nucleotides: TGTGCCAGCAGCTTAGGCACAGCCGAGCAGTACTTC.

V usage is TRBV28 and J usage is TRBJ2-6; maybe TRBD2 (6 bases). This CDR3 has 17 amino acids. The germline V gene has CDR1 MDHEN and CDR2 SYDVKM. With 1 base removed from V and 0 bases from J, the gap between germline ends came to 10 bases. The DNA of the CDR3 is TGTGCCAGCAGTTTATTGTGGGAGGACTCTGGGGCCAACGTCCTGACTTTC. It codes for CASSLLWEDSGANVLTF. The whole variable domain, filled in from reference TRBV28 and TRBJ2-6, reads DVKVTQSSRYLVKRTGEKVFLECVQDMDHENMFWYRQDPGLGLRLIYFSYDVKMKEKGDIPEGYSVSREKKERFSLILESASTNQTSMYLCASSLLWEDSGANVLTFGAGSRLTVL.

This chain uses TRBV27 with TRBJ2-1; 9 bases agree with TRBD1. Germline V gene sequence: CDR1 MNHEY, CDR2 SMNVEV (reference sequence). The trim removed 2 bases at V and 13 bases at J, leaving 6 bases unmatched. The CDR3 contains 13 residues. The CDR3 nucleotides read TGTGCCAGCAGTTTAGGGGCGGGACAGGGTCAGTTCTTC. Translation gives CASSLGAGQGQFF.

The chain combines TRBV9 with TRBJ2-7; TRBD2 agrees at 9 bases. This CDR3 spans 14 amino acids. With V trimmed by 4 bases and J by 5 bases, 7 bases remained unmatched. Germline V gene lookup returns CDR1 SGDLS and CDR2 YYNGEE. The CDR3 bases are TGTGCCAGCAGCCGGACTAGCGATGTGAACGAGCAGTACTTC. Protein sequence: CASSRTSDVNEQYF. The variable domain in full, completed from reference TRBV9 and TRBJ2-7, reads DSGVTQTPKHLITATGQRVTLRCSPRSGDLSVYWYQQSLDQGLQFLIQYYNGEERAKGNILERFSAQQFPDLHSELNLSSLELGDSALYFCASSRTSDVNEQYFGPGTRLTVT.

The CDR3 here is CASSRDPGRYGYTF. DNA for the CDR3: TGTGCCAGCAGCCGAGACCCAGGGCGCTATGGCTACACCTTC. This rearrangement joins TRBV7-9 to TRBJ1-2; perhaps TRBD1 as D (5 bases). The ends were cut back, 5 bases at V and 4 bases at J, with 14 bases in the middle. Germline values: CDR1 SEHNR, CDR2 FQNEAQ (reference sequence). There are 14 residues in the CDR3. The whole variable domain, remainder taken from reference TRBV7-9 and TRBJ1-2, is DTGVSQNPRHKITKRGQNVTFRCDPISEHNRLYWYRQTLGQGPEFLTYFQNEAQLEKSRLLSDRFSAERPKGSFSTLEIQRTEQGDSAMYLCASSRDPGRYGYTFGSGTRLTVV.

The chain is built from TRBV29-1 and TRBJ2-3, with unresolved D. CDR1 and CDR2 from the germline V gene are SQVTM and ANQGSEA. V shed 2 bases and J shed 0 bases, with 6 bases lying between them. The CDR3 sequence is 13 residues long. The CDR3 DNA follows: TGCAGCGTTGAACCGACTAGCACAGATACGCAGTATTTT. This sequence encodes CSVEPTSTDTQYF.

This clone occurred a few times. The chain has TRBV19 and TRBJ1-5; tentatively, D is TRBD1 (5 bases). The CDR3 loop spans 16 amino acids. The germline CDR1 and CDR2 sequences are LNHDA and SQIVND (reference sequence). With 3 bases removed from V and 6 bases from J, the gap between germline ends came to 18 bases. CDR3 sequence: CASSIGAGGNRQPQHF. The CDR3 nucleotides read TGTGCCAGTAGTATCGGGGCGGGAGGGAATCGTCAGCCCCAGCATTTT.

Note on this clone: An end of the junction does not agree with germline; a read error may underlie this. V usage is TRBV14 and J usage is TRBJ2-6; weak D call: TRBD1 (5 bases). The germline CDR1 and CDR2 sequences are SGHDN and FVKESK. The CDR3 length is 15 residues. The CDR3 DNA reads as TGTGCCAGCAGCCAAATAGCCTCTGGGGCCAACGTCCTGATTTTC. Translation gives CASSQIASGANVLIF.

The genes are TRBV7-9 and TRBJ2-2; TRBD1 aligns across 7 bases. The CDR3 spans 16 residues. Germline-derived CDR1 and CDR2 are SEHNR and FQNEAQ (reference sequence). After removal of 5 bases from V and 3 bases from J, the junction contained 9 bases not matched to a gene. The CDR3: CASSATGILHTGELFF. The CDR3 region has the DNA TGTGCCAGCAGCGCGACAGGGATTTTACACACCGGGGAGCTGTTTTTT.

V gene TRBV28 combines with J gene TRBJ2-5; 7 bases line up with TRBD1. With V trimmed by 6 bases and J by 5 bases, 12 bases remained unmatched. The CDR3 consists of 15 residues. From germline, CDR1 is MDHEN and CDR2 SYDVKM. The CDR3: CASRPRQGWGETQYF. In DNA, the CDR3 is TGTGCCAGCAGGCCTCGACAGGGCTGGGGGGAGACCCAGTACTTC.

The CDR3 coding sequence is TGTGCCAGCAGCGGTCGGCGAGATCTGAGCAATCAGCCCCAGCATTTT. It translates to CASSGRRDLSNQPQHF. The gene calls are TRBV21-1 and TRBJ1-5. TRBV21-1 is tagged as a pseudogene. The CDR3 is 16 residues long.